The source of this T cell receptor (beta chain) is a study of vaccination effects on CD4 cells after COVID-19. Whole-study results and caveats: Clones induced by infection and by vaccine showed marked clonal contraction late after vaccination.

Peptide-pool stimulation followed by sequencing identified expanded antigen-specific CD4+ clonotypes in the ViraFEST assay. CD4+ T cells were isolated after about eleven days of culture. Two doses of either BNT162b2 or mRNA-1273 were given to each participant. Prior SARS-CoV-2 infection was absent in the vaccine recipients, as shown by negative nucleocapsid antibodies. Concerning this clone itself: What it binds is not known.

Produced via immunoSEQ multiplex PCR; TCRdb's table is partial and in-frame only. The data show approximately 24,000 clones, roughly 80% seen once. Germline lookup yields CDR1 SGDLS and CDR2 YYNGEE. Trimming stripped 0 bases from V and 13 bases from J, with 17 bases between. The CDR3 spans 14 residues. This chain connects TRBV9 to TRBJ2-1, with D unresolved. This TCR was recovered from a human donor who received a COVID-19 vaccine. The specimen comprised CD4+ T cells from PBMCs cultured with HCoV-NL63 spike peptides, sampled after COVID-19 vaccination. In nucleotides, the CDR3 is TGTGCCAGCAGCGTAGCCGGACCGCCTACTACCCAGTTCTTC. Encoded protein: CASSVAGPPTTQFF. Supplemented by reference TRBV9 and TRBJ2-1, the full variable domain reads DSGVTQTPKHLITATGQRVTLRCSPRSGDLSVYWYQQSLDQGLQFLIQYYNGEERAKGNILERFSAQQFPDLHSELNLSSLELGDSALYFCASSVAGPPTTQFFGPGTRLTVL.